This T cell receptor (beta chain) was observed in a study of T cell changes during pregnancy in multiple sclerosis. This clone was observed a few times. The assay was immunoSEQ multiplex PCR, and TCRdb's table has in-frame clones only and misses some. The sample yields some 15,000 clones, around 89% seen once. CDR3 size: 15 residues. Germline trimming cut 2 bases from V and 0 bases from J; bases unmatched to any gene: 2. The germline V gene encodes CDR1 MDHEN and CDR2 SYDVKM. The rearrangement uses TRBV28 and TRBJ1-1, with 8 bases fitting TRBD1. The source material was CD8+ T cells from peripheral blood mononuclear cells, sampled in the second trimester of pregnancy. The clonotype was recovered from a female donor in good health, enrolled as a control in a pregnancy study. CDR3 in DNA: TGTGCCAGCAGTTTAGACAGGGGCATGAACACTGAAGCTTTCTTT. Protein product: CASSLDRGMNTEAFF. Supplemented by reference TRBV28 and TRBJ1-1, the full variable domain reads DVKVTQSSRYLVKRTGEKVFLECVQDMDHENMFWYRQDPGLGLRLIYFSYDVKMKEKGDIPEGYSVSREKKERFSLILESASTNQTSMYLCASSLDRGMNTEAFFGQGTRLTVV.